These 8 T cell receptor beta chains were sequenced from one sample in a study of shared clonotypes between healthy human individuals. Clones were sequenced by immunoSEQ multiplex PCR, and TCRdb holds only the in-frame ones, with some missing. The sample includes 2 million to 2.5 million clones, approximately 90% of them seen just once. The sequencing sample was made of naive CD4+ T cells from PBMCs. Subset here: CD45RA+ positively selected. The receptors were sampled from a young man in good health. Some clones in this sample may be carry-over from other donors' samples.

The chain couples TRBV27 to TRBJ2-1; 8 bases fit TRBD2. V shed 8 bases and J 4 bases; nucleotides not matched to a gene: 13. This CDR3 comprises 16 residues. The germline gives CDR1 MNHEY, CDR2 SMNVEV (reference sequence). Here the CDR3 reads CASATVGGRLYNEQFF. CDR3 bases: TGTGCCAGCGCCACAGTCGGCGGGAGGCTGTACAATGAGCAGTTCTTC.

Only one count was recorded for this clone. The chain uses TRBV7-2 and TRBJ1-1, with D tentatively TRBD1 (6 bases). This CDR3 is built from 13 residues. Germline V gene sequence: CDR1 SGHTA, CDR2 FQGNSA. Trimming pared 6 bases from V and 0 bases from J, leaving 8 bases between. CDR3 amino acids: CASRTGLNTEAFF. The CDR3 DNA is TGTGCCAGCAGGACAGGCTTGAACACTGAAGCTTTCTTT.

J is TRBJ1-3 and V is TRBV18; weak D call: TRBD1 (6 bases). The CDR3 is made up of 19 amino acids. The germline V gene encodes CDR1 KGHSH and CDR2 LQKENI. The germline V and J ends were trimmed by 2 bases and 4 bases, with 24 bases remaining between them. CDR3 sequence (DNA): TGTGCCAGCTCACCAATATGGACAGCTCAGCGACCAATGGGAAACACCATATATTTT. Translation gives CASSPIWTAQRPMGNTIYF.

This clone was seen only a few times. This same CDR3 is encoded by further DNA sequences in the sample. This rearrangement joins TRBV5-1 to TRBJ1-1; D gene ambiguous. Looked up from germline, CDR1 is SGHRS and CDR2 is YFSETQ. Trimming took off 4 bases at V and 4 bases at J, with 5 bases between the two ends. The CDR3 is made up of 11 amino acids. The CDR3 coding sequence is TGCGCCAGCAGCGTGGGCACTGAAGCTTTCTTT. It encodes CASSVGTEAFF.

This rearrangement joins TRBV2 to TRBJ2-1, with 8 bases lining up with TRBD1. The CDR3 contains 17 residues. Germline V CDR1 and CDR2: SNHLY, FYNNEI. J was trimmed by 8 bases and V by 6 bases; bases with no gene match: 18. The CDR3 sequence: CASRSGQEFTRVHEQFF. The CDR3 DNA sequence: TGTGCCAGCAGATCGGGACAGGAATTCACCCGGGTCCATGAGCAGTTCTTC.

The chain carries TRBV15 and TRBJ2-3; D remains unclear. V shed 0 bases and J shed 6 bases, with 7 bases lying between them. The CDR3 sequence is 13 residues long. From germline, CDR1 is LNHNV and CDR2 YYDKDF (reference sequence). The CDR3 region is CATSRDLIDTQYF. CDR3 in DNA: TGTGCCACCAGCAGAGATCTGATCGATACGCAGTATTTT.

The V and J genes are TRBV28 and TRBJ1-2, with 7 nucleotides matching TRBD1. The V segment lost 3 bases and the J segment 7 bases; nucleotides outside the gene matches: 8. Germline V gene lookup returns CDR1 MDHEN and CDR2 SYDVKM. The CDR3 spans 14 residues. The CDR3 region is CASSLTQGRSGYTF. Written as DNA, the CDR3 is TGTGCCAGCAGTTTGACACAGGGGCGCTCTGGCTACACCTTC.

The gene calls are TRBV30 and TRBJ1-6; D gene uncertain. The CDR3 covers 13 residues. The V gene lost 0 bases and the J gene lost 10 bases, with 10 bases spanning the gap. Germline assignment: CDR1 GTSNPN and CDR2 SVGIG (reference sequence). For the CDR3, the DNA is TGTGCCTGGAGTGTATTCGAGGGCTCACCCCTCCACTTT. This translates into CAWSVFEGSPLHF.